A selection of T cell receptor beta chains follows, all from one sample in a study of T cell responses to AZD1222 COVID-19 vaccine. Only in-frame clones appear in the TCRdb table, and some are missing; sequencing was by immunoSEQ multiplex PCR. Of about 130,000 clones listed, about nine tenths are singletons. The sample here was peripheral blood, taken on day 0 of AZD1222 vaccination. These receptor sequences come from an adult in good health. The CDR3 runs from the conserved cysteine through the conserved F or W. Fields, in order: V gene, J gene, D gene, clone size, CDR3 DNA, CDR3 protein. D genes are given only for firm matches. The size entry is marked missing in some rows and otherwise reads once, few, many or a size class.

TRBV20-1,TRBJ2-7,NA,once,TGCAGTGCTAGATTCAGCTACGAGCAGTACTTC,CSARFSYEQYF
TRBV7-8,TRBJ2-7,TRBD1,once,TGTGCCAGCATTAGGGGGGACAGGGGGCCGTACGAGCAGTACTTC,CASIRGDRGPYEQYF
TRBV6-1,TRBJ1-3,NA,NA,TGTGCCAGCAGTGAGCATACGGGTCCCTCTGGAAACACCATATATTTT,CASSEHTGPSGNTIYF
TRBV5-4,TRBJ2-3,NA,NA,TGTGCCAGCAGCGTAAACCCTGCCACAGATACGCAGTATTTT,CASSVNPATDTQYF
TRBV6-5,TRBJ2-2,NA,NA,TGTGCCAGCACCCTCCGGACAGACTACACCGGGGAGCTGTTTTTT,CASTLRTDYTGELFF
TRBV7-9,TRBJ2-2,NA,once,TGTGCCAGCAGCTTCCGGAACACCGGGGAGCTGTTTTTT,CASSFRNTGELFF
TRBV10-2,TRBJ2-7,NA,NA,TGCGCCAGCAGTCCGGGGGTATTTGTCCACGAGCAGTACTTC,CASSPGVFVHEQYF
TRBV19,TRBJ1-5,NA,NA,TGTGCCAGTAGTATGAGCAGAAATAGCAATCAGCCCCAGCATTTT,CASSMSRNSNQPQHF
TRBV12-3/TRBV12-4,TRBJ2-7,NA,NA,TGTGCCAGCAGTTTCTCGACCCACGAGCAGTACTTC,CASSFSTHEQYF
TRBV6-1,TRBJ2-1,TRBD2,NA,TGTGCCAGCAGTGAACTTAGCGGGGGGGCGAGGTCCTACAATGAGCAGTTCTTC,CASSELSGGARSYNEQFF
TRBV5-4,TRBJ2-6,TRBD1,once,TGTGCCAGCAGCTTGTACGGGACAGGTCCACTCTCTGGGGCCAACGTCCTGACTTTC,CASSLYGTGPLSGANVLTF
TRBV29-1,TRBJ2-2,NA,NA,TGCAGCGTTGAAGTTCGTCTAGGGAACACCGGGGAGCTGTTTTTT,CSVEVRLGNTGELFF
TRBV5-1,TRBJ2-7,NA,NA,TGCGCCAGCAGCTTGGCCACAGGACAAGCCTACGAGCAGTACTTC,CASSLATGQAYEQYF
TRBV19,TRBJ1-1,TRBD1,NA,TGTGCCAGTAGTATCAGAAGGGCGAGACAGGGTGAAGCTTTCTTT,CASSIRRARQGEAFF